This passage covers 22 T cell receptor beta chains from one sample sequenced in a study of CD8 T cells in ankylosing spondylitis (dated by TCRdb to about 2017). Library preparation was by 5' RACE. The data were produced on an Illumina HiSeq 2500. TCRdb's own reprocessing of the public reads used fastp at Q25 and MiXCR and kept productive beta chains. Every distinct CDR3 protein forms one entry, paired with its most common genes and DNA. In all, the sample holds under 250,000 distinct CDR3 sequences, and around 10% of those were seen once. Of the sample, 6% to 8.5% is held by the ten largest clones. The specimen was blood, either unsorted or a sorted T cell fraction (not recorded which). These receptors all stem from a male donor with ankylosing spondylitis or in good health (not recorded which).

This clonotype was observed at least ten times. This chain connects TRBV10-1 to TRBJ2-7; 7 bases line up with TRBD1. Germline V lookup: CDR1 WNHNN, CDR2 SYGVQD (reference sequence). The CDR3 sequence is 16 residues long. Trimming at V came to 2 bases and at J to 0 bases, leaving 7 bases not matched to a gene. The CDR3 coding sequence is TGCGCCAGCAGTGAGGGACCGGGACAGAGCTCCTACGAGCAGTACTTC. Protein: CASSEGPGQSSYEQYF.

This clonotype was counted ten times or more. V and J are TRBV10-2 and TRBJ2-7; D is unresolved. Deletions cut 10 bases from V and 6 bases from J, with 10 bases between. Germline assignment: CDR1 WSHSY and CDR2 SAAADI. The CDR3 is 10 residues long. CDR3 bases: TGCGCCACTGGAAATCTCGAGCAGTACTTC. Protein sequence: CATGNLEQYF.

In its sample, this clonotype was seen many times. CDR3 protein: CASSSPVRGNTIYF. CDR3 in DNA: TGTGCCAGCAGCTCTCCGGTGCGAGGAAACACCATATATTTT. V and J are TRBV11-2 and TRBJ1-3; D not certain. The CDR3 contains 14 residues. Looked up from germline, CDR1 is SGHAT and CDR2 is FQNNGV. Between the trimmed V and J ends, which lost 4 bases and 4 bases, there was a span of 11 bases.

In this sample, this clonotype turned up many times. CDR3 coding DNA: TGCAGTGCTGGAGGGCAGGGGGACACCATATATTTT. Protein: CSAGGQGDTIYF. The chain joins TRBV20-1 to TRBJ1-3; TRBD1 matches 7 bases. This CDR3 contains 12 residues. Trimming took 5 bases from V and 8 from J; bases not matched to a gene: 6. The germline CDR1 and CDR2 sequences are DFQATT and SNEGSKA (reference sequence).

This clonotype was observed many times. The V call is TRBV6-6, the J call TRBJ2-2; D not certain. Germline assignment: CDR1 MNHNY and CDR2 SVGAGI (reference sequence). The CDR3 has 13 amino acids. Trimming took off 7 bases at V and 6 bases at J, with 12 bases between the two ends. CDR3 sequence: CASKSGRAGELFF. CDR3 nucleotide sequence: TGTGCCAGCAAATCCGGTCGAGCCGGGGAGCTGTTTTTT.

The chain joins TRBV25-1 to TRBJ1-6; D is undetermined. The CDR3 runs 14 residues. Trimming shortened V by 2 bases and J by 9 bases, and 11 bases separated the two germline ends. The germline V gene has CDR1 MGHDK and CDR2 SYGVNS. The CDR3 bases are TGTGCCAGCAGTGAAGGGATAAAAGCTTCACCCCTCCACTTT. This encodes CASSEGIKASPLHF. Full variable domain (remainder filled in from reference TRBV25-1 and TRBJ1-6): EADIYQTPRYLVIGTGKKITLECSQTMGHDKMYWYQQDPGMELHLIHYSYGVNSTEKGDLSSESTVSRIRTEHFPLTLESARPSHTSQYLCASSEGIKASPLHFGNGTRLTVT.

This chain links TRBV2 with TRBJ2-1, with TRBD2 as a possible D gene (6 bases). Germline CDR1 reads SNHLY; CDR2 reads FYNNEI. This CDR3 region has 9 residues. Trimming took 4 bases from V and 15 from J, leaving 7 bases between them. The DNA of the CDR3 is TGTGCCAGCAGTGCCGGGGGGTTCTTC. Protein: CASSAGGFF.

This clonotype showed up many times. The chain uses TRBV10-3 and TRBJ2-1, with D maybe TRBD2 (6 bases). The germline V gene encodes CDR1 ENHRY and CDR2 SYGVKD. With 7 bases removed from V and 8 bases from J, the gap between germline ends came to 18 bases. The CDR3 has 14 residues. The CDR3 DNA is TGTGCCATCACCCCACCCACGGAGGGCGATGAGCAGTTCTTC. It codes for CAITPPTEGDEQFF.

This clonotype has ten or more counts. The rearrangement joins TRBV5-1 to TRBJ2-7; maybe TRBD1 (6 bases). This CDR3 contains 15 residues. Between the trimmed V and J ends, which lost 0 bases and 0 bases, there was a span of 10 bases. CDR1 is SGHRS, CDR2 YFSETQ, per germline. In DNA, the CDR3 is TGCGCCAGCAGCTTGGGGGACAAGAGCTCCTACGAGCAGTACTTC. Protein: CASSLGDKSSYEQYF.

The V gene is TRBV2, the J gene TRBJ2-2; 7 bases align to TRBD2. Germline V gene sequence: CDR1 SNHLY, CDR2 FYNNEI. The CDR3 is 14 residues long. The ends lost 6 bases at V and 7 bases at J; junction bases unmatched: 8. The DNA of the CDR3 is TGTGCCAGCAGATTTAGCGGGTTGGTCGGGGAGCTGTTTTTT. It specifies CASRFSGLVGELFF.

This clonotype was counted many times. J is TRBJ2-1 and V is TRBV5-1; TRBD2 matches 8 bases. The CDR3 loop spans 14 amino acids. Per germline, CDR1 SGHRS and CDR2 YFSETQ. After removal of 4 bases from V and 8 bases from J, the junction contained 8 bases not matched to a gene. CDR3 residues: CASSAGTSLHEQFF. As DNA, the CDR3 is TGCGCCAGCAGCGCGGGGACTAGTTTGCATGAGCAGTTCTTC.

The V call is TRBV25-1, the J call TRBJ2-5, with 8 bases fitting TRBD2. Germline V gene sequence: CDR1 MGHDK, CDR2 SYGVNS. V shed 8 bases and J 4 bases; nucleotides not matched to a gene: 21. The CDR3 sequence is 18 residues long. The CDR3 DNA reads as TGTGCCAGCCGACCCAGCAGAGGACCGGGACTAGTGGGAGAGACCCAGTACTTC. Its protein is CASRPSRGPGLVGETQYF.

In this sample, this clonotype turned up many times. CDR3 in amino acids: CASRDRDRHYNEQFF. For the CDR3, the DNA is TGTGCCAGCAGGGACCGGGACAGGCACTACAATGAGCAGTTCTTC. This chain uses TRBV2 with TRBJ2-1, with 8 bases that match TRBD1. CDR3 size: 15 residues. Trimming took 6 bases from V and 3 from J; bases not matched to a gene: 7. In germline, CDR1 is SNHLY, CDR2 FYNNEI. The variable domain in full, completed from reference TRBV2 and TRBJ2-1, reads EPEVTQTPSHQVTQMGQEVILRCVPISNHLYFYWYRQILGQKVEFLVSFYNNEISEKSEIFDDQFSVERPDGSNFTLKIRSTKLEDSAMYFCASRDRDRHYNEQFFGPGTRLTVL.

The CDR3 region is CSVENAAQSTDTQYF. The CDR3 nucleotides are TGCAGCGTTGAGAACGCCGCCCAGAGCACAGATACGCAGTATTTT. The chain links TRBV29-1 to TRBJ2-3, with unresolved D. The V gene lost 3 bases and the J gene lost 0 bases, with 13 bases spanning the gap. The CDR3 is 15 residues long. CDR1 and CDR2 (germline): SQVTM, ANQGSEA.

This clonotype was seen ten or more times. The rearrangement joins TRBV5-1 to TRBJ2-2, with TRBD1 identical over 7 bases. Looked up from germline, CDR1 is SGHRS and CDR2 is YFSETQ. CDR3 size: 15 residues. After removal of 5 bases from V and 3 bases from J, the junction contained 7 bases not matched to a gene. The CDR3 region has the DNA TGCGCCAGCAGTGAGGGGGCATCGTACACCGGGGAGCTGTTTTTT. It specifies CASSEGASYTGELFF.

There are many counts of this clonotype. This chain connects TRBV25-1 to TRBJ2-7; 9 nucleotides match TRBD2. J gave up 5 bases and V 4 bases, and 12 bases lay outside the gene matches. The CDR3 is 16 amino acids. Per germline, CDR1 MGHDK and CDR2 SYGVNS. CDR3 nucleotide sequence: TGTGCCAGCAGTGGAACGGCTAGCGGGGAAATGAACGAGCAGTACTTC. Its protein product is CASSGTASGEMNEQYF.

The chain has TRBV7-6 and TRBJ2-2; 12 bases are a match to TRBD2. The CDR3 has 17 residues. In germline, CDR1 is SGHVS, CDR2 FNYEAQ. The V segment lost 4 bases and the J segment 4 bases; nucleotides outside the gene matches: 7. CDR3 protein: CASSSLTSGGFTGELFF. The CDR3 DNA follows: TGTGCCAGCAGCTCACTGACTAGCGGGGGTTTCACCGGGGAGCTGTTTTTT.

The genes are TRBV12-3 or TRBV12-4 and TRBJ1-2; TRBD1 might be the D (5 bases). The ends were cut back, 2 bases at V and 8 bases at J, with 12 bases in the middle. The CDR3 is 13 amino acids. CDR3 protein: CASSLWQGQGYTF. DNA of the CDR3: TGTGCCAGCAGTTTATGGCAGGGTCAAGGCTACACCTTC.

Comment on this clonotype: A much larger clone differs by one base, so this may be a read error. The chain couples TRBV5-6 to TRBJ2-1, with 7 bases fitting TRBD1. Germline CDR1 SGHDT, CDR2 YYEEEE. The CDR3 contains 13 residues. The CDR3 nucleotides are TGTGCCAGCAGCAGGGGACAGTACAATGGGCAGTTCTTC. Translating it yields CASSRGQYNGQFF.

This clonotype was seen repeatedly, ten times or more. The chain recombines TRBV28 with TRBJ1-5; no clear D gene. CDR3 length: 16 amino acids. Trimming shortened V by 6 bases and J by 2 bases, and 17 bases separated the two germline ends. Germline loops: CDR1 MDHEN, CDR2 SYDVKM. CDR3 DNA: TGTGCCAGCAGACCCCATCTAGCTGGTGGCAATCAGCCCCAGCATTTT. As protein: CASRPHLAGGNQPQHF.

This clonotype was seen ten or more times. The V and J genes are TRBV20-1 and TRBJ2-5; no firm D call. With 1 base removed from V and 2 bases from J, the gap between germline ends came to 14 bases. The CDR3 spans 15 residues. From germline, CDR1 is DFQATT and CDR2 SNEGSKA (reference sequence). CDR3 residues: CSARGAPGAQETQYF. Written as DNA, the CDR3 is TGCAGTGCTAGAGGGGCACCTGGTGCGCAAGAGACCCAGTACTTC.

This clonotype was seen only a few times. J is TRBJ2-1 and V is TRBV7-2; TRBD1 aligns across 7 bases. Unmatched junction bases numbered 8, after V lost 1 base and J lost 8 bases. The CDR3 is made up of 15 amino acids. Germline values: CDR1 SGHTA, CDR2 FQGNSA. As DNA, the CDR3 is TGTGCCAGCAGCTTAGGGACAGGTAGACCCGATGAGCAGTTCTTC. Translation gives CASSLGTGRPDEQFF.